The next 2 T cell receptor beta chains were all read from a single sample in a study of cytomegalovirus exposure and HLA in healthy donors. Primers: 60 Vbeta forward and 13 Jbeta reverse. Profiled with immunoSEQ multiplex PCR; TCRdb holds only in-frame clones, not every one. Among about 120,000 clones listed, about 80% were seen once. The sequenced sample was PBMCs. Every receptor here comes from a woman in her thirties or forties in good health and CMV-seropositive.

J is TRBJ2-5 and V is TRBV5-4; 7 nucleotides align to TRBD2. Per germline, CDR1 SGHNT and CDR2 YYREEE (reference sequence). This CDR3 has 14 residues. V was pared by 3 bases and J by 3 bases, with 5 bases of the junction left unmatched. CDR3 loop: CASSSDGRKETQYF. CDR3 nucleotides: TGTGCCAGCAGCTCCGACGGGAGGAAAGAGACCCAGTACTTC.

J is TRBJ2-4 and V is TRBV19; 7 bases map to TRBD1. V trimming: 5 bases; J trimming: 4 bases; junction bases outside the gene matches: 8. The germline CDR1 and CDR2 sequences are LNHDA and SQIVND (reference sequence). The CDR3 covers 15 residues. In DNA, the CDR3 is TGTGCCAGTAGTGACCCTACAGGGGCTAAAAACATTCAGTACTTC. The encoded protein is CASSDPTGAKNIQYF. Full variable domain (outside the CDR3, taken from reference TRBV19 and TRBJ2-4): DGGITQSPKYLFRKEGQNVTLSCEQNLNHDAMYWYRQDPGQGLRLIYYSQIVNDFQKGDIAEGYSVSREKKESFPLTVTSAQKNPTAFYLCASSDPTGAKNIQYFGAGTRLSVL.